Below, one T cell receptor (beta chain) is given with its context. Antigen unknown. Staining for CD45RO/CCR7/CD25/CD127/CD95/CD27 allowed sorting of CD4+ naive, central memory, regulatory and stem cell-like memory cells. V lost 2 bases, J lost 5 bases, and 10 bases lay in between. The CDR3 covers 14 residues. Germline V lookup: CDR1 SGHTA, CDR2 FQGNSA. Of the isolated RNA, all was reverse transcribed, and so the sequenced material was expressed TCRB transcripts. Clones were sequenced by immunoSEQ multiplex PCR, and TCRdb holds only the in-frame ones, with some missing. The repertoire includes about 700,000 clones, over 10% of them detected once, and 0.022% sits in the top ten. These data originate in a study of beta chain features in type 1 diabetes. Study-wide background: The study examined about 110,000,000 sorted cells across all samples.

Study-wide findings and caveats: Shorter TCRB CDR3s, moderately but significantly so, were found in Type 1 diabetes patients in all four CD4+ subsets. For type 1 diabetes patients, VDJ junctions showed fewer insertions and more deletions.

The rearrangement uses TRBV7-2 and TRBJ2-1; possibly TRBD2 for D (5 bases). Sequenced sample: naive CD4+ T cells from blood. This TCR derives from a man aged 18 to 30 with type 1 diabetes. CDR3: CASSLKSGDNEQFF. The DNA of the CDR3 is TGTGCCAGCAGCTTAAAGAGCGGAGACAATGAGCAGTTCTTC. Full variable domain (outside the CDR3, taken from reference TRBV7-2 and TRBJ2-1): GAGVSQSPSNKVTEKGKDVELRCDPISGHTALYWYRQSLGQGLEFLIYFQGNSAPDKSGLPSDRFSAERTGGSVSTLTIQRTQQEDSAVYLCASSLKSGDNEQFFGPGTRLTVL.